The T cell receptor (beta chain) described here comes from a study of low-dose radiotherapy and immunotherapy resistance in tumors (dated by TCRdb to 2021 to 2024). With regard to the full study: In Cohort 1, 0.5 Gy per fraction was delivered every 2 weeks, and a total PTV dose of 6.5 Gy was prescribed. For Cohort 2, the dose was 1 Gy per fraction given every two weeks, adding up to 13 Gy in total across 26 weeks. Nivolumab was administered intravenously as a 240 mg flat dose every two weeks, and ipilimumab was administered intravenously at 1 mg/kg every six weeks. Cyclophosphamide 200 mg/m2 was administered intravenously every two weeks, one day before each radiation and immunotherapy administration. Starting on cycle 1 day 1, patients took 300 mg of aspirin by mouth once daily for four cycles. To make first-strand cDNA, Superscript III was used along with a set of TRAV- and TRBV-specific primers so that both the TCRalpha and TCRbeta chains were covered. Randomization of trial participants into treatment groups was not performed. Eight patients were included in the translational analysis, namely three from the first dose cohort plus the first five from the second dose cohort. An Illumina MiniSeq instrument was used to deep-sequence the TCRalpha and TCRbeta libraries.

Relative to germline, V is missing 3 bases and J is missing 4 bases, with 8 bases of the junction outside any gene match. From the cysteine through the phenylalanine, the CDR3 covers 14 amino acids. The only DNA kept is the CDR3, 42 bases in frame from the first base. Reading the germline V gene (reference sequence) gives CDR1 GTSNPN and CDR2 SVGIG. This clonotype appeared many times. Its cognate antigen has yet to be identified. No base quality values were provided; no much bigger clone lies one nucleotide off. Sequencing used an Illumina MiniSeq. TCRs were amplified for about 22 PCR cycles with Phusion, using a constant-region primer paired with the adapter attached to the V primers. The MessageAmp II aRNA Amplification Kit was used to amplify the isolated mRNA, with in vitro transcription run for 16 hours at 37 degrees C. mRNA for TCR sequencing was isolated with the Dynabeads mRNA DIRECT Purification Kit. Indexed Illumina adapters were added in a second Phusion PCR of roughly 25 cycles, and the PCR products were purified with AMPure XP beads. For the original study's pipeline: Custom Perl scripts pooled TCR sequences encoding the same protein, removed out-of-frame sequences and computed each clonotype's abundance. Any TCR sequence backed by just one read was left out of the analysis. Repertoire metrics included Shannon entropy, Gini index, clonality, richness, and frequency of TCRs shared between repertoires. TCRdb reanalyzed the raw reads on its own, using fastp at Q25 for trimming and MiXCR for clone calling, and kept in-frame beta chains. Every CDR3 protein is listed once, alongside the most common genes and DNA of its rows. TCRdb's processing, not the authors', yielded these V and J calls. The sample yields some 45,000 distinct CDR3 sequences; over 9.5% were counted once. The top ten hold about 6.2% of the sample.

What the time point label conveys for this sample: before trial treatment. The donors took part in RACIN, a single-arm, phase I, dose-escalation trial that combined nivolumab, ipilimumab, aspirin, low-dose cyclophosphamide and low-dose radiotherapy. Eligible patients had advanced, TIL-negative solid tumors. The sample consisted of PBMCs, taken before treatment. The rearrangement joined TRBV30 to TRBJ2-5; a stretch of 7 junction bases matches TRBD1. The sequence was obtained from a female donor with ovarian cancer. The sequence in DNA is TGTGCCTGGAGCGTAGGACAGGTCGGAGAGACCCAGTACTTC. It translates as CAWSVGQVGETQYF.